This TCR beta chain was identified in a study of cytomegalovirus exposure and HLA in healthy donors. The germline gives CDR1 SGHAT, CDR2 FQNNGV. This CDR3 contains 12 residues. Between the trimmed V and J ends, which lost 1 base and 4 bases, there was a span of 4 bases. Participants comprised healthy donors of bone marrow. Vbeta (60) and Jbeta (13) primers were used in the PCR. Produced via immunoSEQ multiplex PCR; TCRdb's table is partial and in-frame only. The data hold about 150,000 clones, with nearly 80% observed a single time. Sequencing was done on a sample of PBMCs. The TCR was taken from a woman in her thirties in good health and CMV-seronegative. The genes are TRBV11-2 and TRBJ2-5; D ambiguous. This chain's CDR3 is CASSLVSETQYF. As DNA, the CDR3 is TGTGCCAGCAGCTTAGTATCAGAGACCCAGTACTTC.